The next 8 T cell receptor beta chains were all read from a single sample in a study of blood T cell repertoires in COVID-19. The method was immunoSEQ multiplex PCR; TCRdb's version includes in-frame clones alone and lacks a portion of them. The sample carries under 45,000 clones, around 90% recorded once. Sequenced input: peripheral blood. The source of these receptors is a human donor in a cohort sampled during active COVID-19.

The V gene is TRBV18, the J gene TRBJ1-1; D remains ambiguous. The length of the CDR3 is 12 residues. CDR1 is KGHSH and CDR2 is LQKENI in the germline V gene. V lost 3 bases and J lost 10, with 12 bases in between. CDR3 bases: TGTGCCAGCTCACCTCCGGGGTTTTCAGCTTTCTTT. Translation gives CASSPPGFSAFF.

The table lists this clone with a count of one. The rearrangement joins TRBV7-8 to TRBJ1-5; 11 bases line up with TRBD1. The CDR3 has 18 residues. The ends lost 4 bases at V and 2 bases at J; junction bases unmatched: 10. Germline V CDR1 and CDR2: SGHVS, FQNEAQ. CDR3 sequence (DNA): TGTGCCAGCAGCTACCGGGACAGGGGGGTAGATGGCAATCAGCCCCAGCATTTT. It encodes CASSYRDRGVDGNQPQHF. Combining the CDR3 with reference TRBV7-8 and TRBJ1-5 gives the whole variable domain GAGVSQSPRYKVAKRGQDVALRCDPISGHVSLFWYQQALGQGPEFLTYFQNEAQLDKSGLPSDRFFAERPEGSVSTLKIQRTQQEDSAVYLCASSYRDRGVDGNQPQHFGDGTRLSIL.

The chain uses TRBV5-1 and TRBJ2-1, with 9 positions matching TRBD1. Germline-derived CDR1 and CDR2 are SGHRS and YFSETQ. The CDR3 spans 15 residues. Germline trimming cut 0 bases from V and 6 bases from J; bases unmatched to any gene: 4. The CDR3 here is CASSLGDRVGNEQFF. The CDR3 DNA sequence: TGCGCCAGCAGCTTGGGGGACAGGGTGGGCAATGAGCAGTTCTTC.

The CDR3 loop reads CAGTGGGAQPQHF. For the CDR3, the DNA is TGTGCCGGGACAGGGGGAGGAGCTCAGCCCCAGCATTTT. V gene TRBV28 combines with J gene TRBJ1-5; 11 bases are shared with TRBD1. This CDR3 has 13 amino acids. Germline trimming cut 11 bases from V and 6 bases from J; bases unmatched to any gene: 6. Germline CDR1 reads MDHEN; CDR2 reads SYDVKM.

The rearrangement uses TRBV11-2 and TRBJ2-1; D may be TRBD2 (6 bases). V lost 1 base and J lost 9, with 16 bases in between. CDR3 length: 15 amino acids. Per the germline V gene, CDR1 is SGHAT and CDR2 is FQNNGV. CDR3 nucleotide sequence: TGTGCCAGCAGCTTAGGCGCGGGGTACGGTAGTGAGCAGTTCTTC. Encoded protein: CASSLGAGYGSEQFF.

About this clone itself: The germline gene is not matched at one end of the junction; a read error may be the cause. The chain joins TRBV5-1 to TRBJ1-2, with no clear D. Per the germline V gene, CDR1 is SGHRS and CDR2 is YFSETQ. The CDR3 consists of 14 residues. CDR3 DNA: TGCGCCAGCAGCTTGGGGGTGCCTGAGGGCGTTCCCCGATTC. It is translated as CASSLGVPEGVPRF.

V is TRBV5-1 and J is TRBJ1-1, with no clear D. The germline V gene encodes CDR1 SGHRS and CDR2 YFSETQ. V was cut by 2 bases and J by 3 bases, with 8 bases left in between. The CDR3 covers 13 residues. CDR3 sequence (DNA): TGCGCCAGCAGCTTATCGGGGTACACTGAAGCTTTCTTT. Protein sequence: CASSLSGYTEAFF. Together with reference TRBV5-1 and TRBJ1-1, the CDR3 gives the full variable domain: KAGVTQTPRYLIKTRGQQVTLSCSPISGHRSVSWYQQTPGQGLQFLFEYFSETQRNKGNFPGRFSGRQFSNSRSEMNVSTLELGDSALYLCASSLSGYTEAFFGQGTRLTVV.

The V gene is TRBV20-1, the J gene TRBJ1-1; 8 positions match TRBD1. The J segment lost 8 bases and the V segment lost 5 bases, leaving 4 bases of the junction unmatched. The CDR3 has 11 amino acids. From germline, CDR1 is DFQATT and CDR2 SNEGSKA (reference sequence). The chain's CDR3 is CSAPRQGEAFF. The CDR3 DNA follows: TGCAGTGCTCCTCGACAGGGGGAAGCTTTCTTT.